A single sample is the source of the 22 T cell receptor beta chains below, sequenced in a study of regulatory T cells in long-lasting Graves disease. Library construction for TCR beta used iRepertoire HTBI primers and Arm-PCR of CDR3 regions. TCRdb recomputed calls from the multiplex PCR reads with MiXCR, one row per CDR3 protein. The repertoire holds around 450,000 distinct CDR3 sequences, with roughly a fifth as singletons. Stated time point: persistent/refractory GD, antithyroid drugs over 5 years with positive TRAb. The TCR library was made from RNA that had been extracted from PBMCs in TRIzol. Sequenced here: peripheral blood mononuclear cells (PBMCs), sampled when the disease was refractory, from a patient treated with antithyroid drugs. Receptor source: a female donor with Graves disease.

This clonotype was counted ten times or more. The chain uses TRBV12-3 or TRBV12-4 and TRBJ2-7; tentatively, D is TRBD1 (6 bases). Trimming took 6 bases from V and 2 from J, leaving 14 bases between them. The CDR3 is 14 residues long. The CDR3 nucleotides read TGTGCCAGCAGCACTCGGACAGAAGCCTACGAGCAGTACTTC. Amino acids: CASSTRTEAYEQYF.

A note on this clonotype: One base away lies a much larger clone, so this may be a sequencing read error. V is TRBV24-1 and J is TRBJ1-2, with 12 bases aligning to TRBD1. V dropped 9 bases and J dropped 1; count of bases not matched to a gene: 11. The CDR3 has 17 residues. Germline V lookup: CDR1 KGHDR, CDR2 SFDVKD. CDR3 sequence reads: CATPTGTGGKNNYGYTF. The CDR3 region has the DNA TGTGCCACCCCGACCGGGACAGGGGGCAAAAATAACTATGGCTACACCTTC.

A few counts support this clonotype. The chain is built from TRBV15 and TRBJ2-2, with D possibly TRBD2 on 5 matching bases. The V and J ends lost 6 bases and 4 bases respectively, with 12 bases between them. This CDR3 has 14 amino acids. Germline V lookup: CDR1 LNHNV, CDR2 YYDKDF (reference sequence). This CDR3 is CATSRLAGTGELFF. The CDR3 DNA is TGTGCCACCAGTAGGCTAGCAGGCACCGGGGAGCTGTTTTTT. Looking up the rest from reference TRBV15 and TRBJ2-2 gives the full variable domain: DAMVIQNPRYQVTQFGKPVTLSCSQTLNHNVMYWYQQKSSQAPKLLFHYYDKDFNNEADTPDNFQSRRPNTSFCFLDIRSPGLGDTAMYLCATSRLAGTGELFFGEGSRLTVL.

In DNA form, the CDR3 reads TGTGCCATCAGCTCTAGCGGTTCCTACGAGCAGTACTTC. This encodes CAISSSGSYEQYF. The chain uses TRBV10-3 and TRBJ2-7, with 7 bases aligning to TRBD2. Per germline, CDR1 ENHRY and CDR2 SYGVKD. The CDR3 sequence is 13 residues long. The trim removed 6 bases at V and 1 base at J, leaving 3 bases unmatched.

V is TRBV7-9 and J is TRBJ1-1; the D gene is possibly TRBD1 (5 bases). CDR3 length equals 15 residues. Looked up from germline, CDR1 is SEHNR and CDR2 is FQNEAQ (reference sequence). V lost 1 base and J 9 bases, leaving 18 bases between the germline ends. CDR3 loop: CASSLGPTTGFQAFF. The DNA of the CDR3 is TGTGCCAGCAGCTTAGGCCCAACAACAGGTTTCCAAGCTTTCTTT.

This clonotype was seen many times. The chain uses TRBV27 and TRBJ1-1, with TRBD1 identical over 7 bases. The germline V gene has CDR1 MNHEY and CDR2 SMNVEV (reference sequence). The CDR3 loop spans 15 amino acids. The J segment lost 1 base and the V segment lost 6 bases, leaving 8 bases of the junction unmatched. CDR3 residues: CASRQGTARNTEAFF. The CDR3 nucleotides read TGTGCCAGCAGACAGGGGACGGCGAGGAACACTGAAGCTTTCTTT.

This clonotype was detected many times. The chain carries TRBV28 and TRBJ1-5, with TRBD1 as a possible D gene (6 bases). V lost 4 bases and J 11 bases, leaving 9 bases between the germline ends. Germline V lookup: CDR1 MDHEN, CDR2 SYDVKM. There are 11 residues in the CDR3. The CDR3 protein is CASSSTGSQHF. The CDR3, as DNA: TGTGCCAGCAGTTCCACAGGGTCCCAGCATTTT. The full variable domain, in which reference TRBV28 and TRBJ1-5 provide the parts outside the CDR3, is DVKVTQSSRYLVKRTGEKVFLECVQDMDHENMFWYRQDPGLGLRLIYFSYDVKMKEKGDIPEGYSVSREKKERFSLILESASTNQTSMYLCASSSTGSQHFGDGTRLSIL.

The V and J genes are TRBV12-3 or TRBV12-4 and TRBJ2-7; the match to TRBD2 covers 12 bases. Germline trimming cut 1 base from V and 4 bases from J; bases unmatched to any gene: 5. The CDR3 loop spans 16 amino acids. CDR3 DNA sequence: TGTGCCAGCAGTTTAGGACTAGCGGGAGCGAAGTACGAGCAGTACTTC. Its protein product is CASSLGLAGAKYEQYF.

V is TRBV4-1 and J is TRBJ1-2; D not certain. The CDR3 runs 15 residues. Germline V gene lookup returns CDR1 MGHRA and CDR2 YSYEKL. V lost 4 bases and J 5 bases, leaving 17 bases between the germline ends. The CDR3 protein is CASSPSLTSTYGYTF. CDR3 bases: TGCGCCAGCAGCCCTAGCCTAACTTCTACGTATGGCTACACCTTC.

This clonotype occurred many times. The gene calls are TRBV20-1 and TRBJ2-5; 7 nucleotides align to TRBD1. The germline V gene encodes CDR1 DFQATT and CDR2 SNEGSKA (reference sequence). This CDR3 is built from 13 residues. The V segment lost 5 bases and the J segment 1 base; nucleotides outside the gene matches: 4. The CDR3 sequence: CSAQGQTQETQYF. The CDR3 nucleotides are TGCAGTGCTCAGGGACAGACCCAAGAGACCCAGTACTTC.

The chain couples TRBV6-1 to TRBJ1-1; 7 positions match TRBD1. The V segment lost 6 bases and the J segment 11 bases; nucleotides outside the gene matches: 12. This CDR3 is built from 13 residues. Germline V gene data show CDR1 as MNHNS and CDR2 as SASEGT. CDR3 bases: TGTGCCAGCAGCCCGGGACAGTCCCGTGGGGCTTTCTTT. Its protein product is CASSPGQSRGAFF.

This clonotype has ten or more counts. The chain carries TRBV6-5 and TRBJ2-5; D tentatively reads TRBD1 or TRBD2 (5 bases each). V was pared by 0 bases and J by 5 bases, with 19 bases between. This CDR3 is built from 17 residues. In germline, CDR1 is MNHEY, CDR2 SVGAGI. The DNA of the CDR3 is TGTGCCAGCAGTTACTCGAGGGACGGGGCCTTGGACGAGACCCAGTACTTC. It is translated as CASSYSRDGALDETQYF.

The chain employs TRBV13 and TRBJ2-5, with 8 positions matching TRBD2. V lost 4 bases to trimming and J lost 2 bases; unmatched junction nucleotides: 6. The CDR3 covers 15 residues. Germline CDR1 is PRHDT and CDR2 is FYEKMQ (reference sequence). CDR3 in amino acids: CASSSRSGGQETQYF. Here the CDR3 DNA reads TGTGCCAGCAGCTCTCGGTCGGGGGGGCAAGAGACCCAGTACTTC.

The rearrangement links TRBV15 to TRBJ2-1; D tentatively fits TRBD1 or TRBD2 (6 bases each). V shed 0 bases and J shed 8 bases, with 20 bases lying between them. CDR1 and CDR2 from the germline V gene are LNHNV and YYDKDF (reference sequence). The CDR3 has 17 amino acids. The CDR3 DNA sequence: TGTGCCACCAGCAGAGATTGGAGGGAGGAGGGGGTCCATGAGCAGTTCTTC. This sequence encodes CATSRDWREEGVHEQFF.

This chain joins TRBV9 and TRBJ1-2; D may be TRBD1 (5 bases). V lost 3 bases and J 10 bases, leaving 19 bases between the germline ends. The germline CDR1 and CDR2 sequences are SGDLS and YYNGEE. The CDR3 consists of 14 residues. CDR3 protein: CASSELAGTEDYTF. The DNA for the CDR3 is TGTGCCAGCAGCGAACTTGCAGGGACCGAGGACTACACCTTC.

The chain carries TRBV5-1 and TRBJ2-7, with a weak D call TRBD1 (7 bases). The CDR3 contains 16 residues. Germline values: CDR1 SGHRS, CDR2 YFSETQ. Between the trimmed V and J ends, which lost 5 bases and 3 bases, there was a span of 21 bases. The CDR3 loop is CASRPRRVRTGYEQYF. CDR3 nucleotides: TGCGCCAGCAGGCCTAGGAGGGTCCGGACAGGCTACGAGCAGTACTTC.

CDR3 DNA: TGTGCCAGTAGGCCGGGAAACAAAAACATTCAGTACTTC. This sequence encodes CASRPGNKNIQYF. The rearrangement uses TRBV19 and TRBJ2-4; D is possibly TRBD2 (5 bases). V lost 6 bases, J lost 3 bases, and 9 bases lay in between. In germline, CDR1 is LNHDA, CDR2 SQIVND (reference sequence). The CDR3 is 13 amino acids.

This clonotype was observed many times. V and J are TRBV28 and TRBJ2-7; 10 nucleotides line up with TRBD1. CDR3 size: 15 residues. Germline V lookup: CDR1 MDHEN, CDR2 SYDVKM. After removal of 3 bases from V and 3 bases from J, the junction contained 5 bases not matched to a gene. The CDR3 DNA is TGTGCCAGCAGTTTGCCGGGACAGGGGTTCTACGAGCAGTACTTC. The encoded protein is CASSLPGQGFYEQYF. Looking up the rest from reference TRBV28 and TRBJ2-7 gives the full variable domain: DVKVTQSSRYLVKRTGEKVFLECVQDMDHENMFWYRQDPGLGLRLIYFSYDVKMKEKGDIPEGYSVSREKKERFSLILESASTNQTSMYLCASSLPGQGFYEQYFGPGTRLTVT.

There are many counts of this clonotype. V gene TRBV3-1 combines with J gene TRBJ2-5; TRBD1 aligns across 8 bases. Germline CDR1 reads LGHDT; CDR2 reads YNNKEL (reference sequence). V shed 4 bases, J shed 1 base, and the junction held 8 bases outside the gene matches. The CDR3 consists of 16 residues. CDR3 coding DNA: TGTGCCAGCAGCCCCACCCTAGGACAGGGCCAAGAGACCCAGTACTTC. Protein: CASSPTLGQGQETQYF.

The sample holds a few counts of this clonotype. The chain has TRBV7-3 and TRBJ1-1; tentatively, D is TRBD1 (6 bases). Germline assignment: CDR1 SGHTA and CDR2 FQGTGA. The CDR3 consists of 14 residues. Trimming stripped 5 bases from V and 1 base from J, with 11 bases between. The CDR3 DNA is TGTGCCAGCAGCCCGGGGGCCTCGAACACTGAAGCTTTCTTT. Protein: CASSPGASNTEAFF.

This clonotype came up a few times. The rearrangement links TRBV19 to TRBJ1-2, with TRBD1 as a possible D gene (5 bases). Germline V gene sequence: CDR1 LNHDA, CDR2 SQIVND (reference sequence). This CDR3 is built from 16 residues. V dropped 3 bases and J dropped 2 bases, with 16 bases sitting between them. Written as DNA, the CDR3 is TGTGCCAGTAGTATTGAGTTCGGCAGGGCGAACTATGGCTACACCTTC. Encoded protein: CASSIEFGRANYGYTF. Filled out from reference TRBV19 and TRBJ1-2, the complete variable domain reads DGGITQSPKYLFRKEGQNVTLSCEQNLNHDAMYWYRQDPGQGLRLIYYSQIVNDFQKGDIAEGYSVSREKKESFPLTVTSAQKNPTAFYLCASSIEFGRANYGYTFGSGTRLTVV.

This clonotype was seen many times. The rearrangement uses TRBV2 and TRBJ1-2; D unresolved. V was shortened by 5 bases and J by 6 bases, with 7 bases between the two germline ends. Germline CDR1 is SNHLY and CDR2 is FYNNEI. This CDR3 has 11 residues. As DNA, the CDR3 is TGTGCCAGCAGTATGGGAGATGGCTACACCTTC. This sequence encodes CASSMGDGYTF.